The next 21 T cell receptor beta chains were all read from a single sample in a study of human T cells and chemical hapten exposure. A single record per CDR3 protein comes from TCRdb applying MiXCR to the RACE reads. Counted here are about 74,000 distinct CDR3 sequences, 11% to 15% occurring once; the ten biggest clones make up roughly 4.8%. As for time point: pre-sensitization, week 0. Noted treatment: therapeutic diphenylcyclopropenone sensitization with weekly scalp DPC. The source material was whole blood, sampled in connection with sensitization to the hapten diphenylcyclopropenone (DPC). These receptors originate from a woman aged 50 to 60 with alopecia areata. Some clones in this sample may be carry-over from other donors' samples.

This clonotype has only a few counts. The gene calls are TRBV7-2 and TRBJ2-3; the match to TRBD2 covers 8 bases. This CDR3 comprises 16 residues. Germline V lookup: CDR1 SGHTA, CDR2 FQGNSA. V trimming: 5 bases; J trimming: 4 bases; junction bases outside the gene matches: 11. The CDR3 sequence: CASSPRGGANADTQYF. For the CDR3, the DNA is TGTGCCAGCAGCCCACGGGGGGGGGCGAATGCAGATACGCAGTATTTT. Full variable domain (outside the CDR3, taken from reference TRBV7-2 and TRBJ2-3): GAGVSQSPSNKVTEKGKDVELRCDPISGHTALYWYRQSLGQGLEFLIYFQGNSAPDKSGLPSDRFSAERTGGSVSTLTIQRTQQEDSAVYLCASSPRGGANADTQYFGPGTRLTVL.

This clonotype was seen a few times. The V gene is TRBV9, the J gene TRBJ1-1; TRBD1 agrees at 7 bases. From germline, CDR1 is SGDLS and CDR2 YYNGEE. This CDR3 region has 14 residues. Trimming took 2 bases from V and 0 from J; bases not matched to a gene: 1. For the CDR3, the DNA is TGTGCCAGCAGCGTGGACAGGATGAACACTGAAGCTTTCTTT. Encoded protein: CASSVDRMNTEAFF.

This clonotype was recorded many times. The chain is built from TRBV11-2 and TRBJ2-5; TRBD2 agrees at 9 bases. Germline V CDR1 and CDR2: SGHAT, FQNNGV. The CDR3 runs to 16 residues. J lost 0 bases, V lost 1 base, and 3 bases had no gene match. CDR3 sequence (DNA): TGTGCCAGCAGCTTAGGATTAGCGGGGGACCAAGAGACCCAGTACTTC. Translation gives CASSLGLAGDQETQYF. The full variable domain, in which reference TRBV11-2 and TRBJ2-5 provide the parts outside the CDR3, is EAGVAQSPRYKIIEKRQSVAFWCNPISGHATLYWYQQILGQGPKLLIQFQNNGVVDDSQLPKDRFSAERLKGVDSTLKIQPAKLEDSAVYLCASSLGLAGDQETQYFGPGTRLLVL.

This clonotype was found a few times. V is TRBV20-1 and J is TRBJ1-5; D perhaps matches TRBD1 (6 bases). Per germline, CDR1 DFQATT and CDR2 SNEGSKA (reference sequence). There are 16 residues in the CDR3. Trimming pared 5 bases from V and 3 bases from J, leaving 20 bases between. CDR3 in DNA: TGCAGTGCTGGCATAACAGGGAGTTTTAACAATCAGCCCCAGCATTTT. Translation: CSAGITGSFNNQPQHF.

This clonotype was detected only a few times. The chain recombines TRBV19 with TRBJ2-1; TRBD1 might be the D (6 bases). V was clipped by 8 bases and J by 0 bases, with 11 bases between them. Germline CDR1 and CDR2: LNHDA and SQIVND (reference sequence). The CDR3 sequence is 14 residues long. In nucleotides, the CDR3 is TGTGCCAGTCTGCAGGGGAGCTCCTACAATGAGCAGTTCTTC. It is translated as CASLQGSSYNEQFF. The variable domain in full, completed from reference TRBV19 and TRBJ2-1, reads DGGITQSPKYLFRKEGQNVTLSCEQNLNHDAMYWYRQDPGQGLRLIYYSQIVNDFQKGDIAEGYSVSREKKESFPLTVTSAQKNPTAFYLCASLQGSSYNEQFFGPGTRLTVL.

The chain has TRBV11-2 and TRBJ2-5, with no clear D. This CDR3 contains 16 residues. The V gene lost 3 bases and the J gene lost 5 bases, with 19 bases spanning the gap. Germline CDR1 reads SGHAT; CDR2 reads FQNNGV. CDR3 nucleotide sequence: TGTGCCAGCAGCTTCGCTGGCTGGGAAGTAGGGGAGACCCAGTACTTC. Protein product: CASSFAGWEVGETQYF.

The chain combines TRBV19 with TRBJ1-5; a possible D gene is TRBD1 (5 bases). The CDR3 is 14 amino acids. Trimming left V 4 bases short and J 10 bases short, with 17 bases between. The germline CDR1 and CDR2 sequences are LNHDA and SQIVND (reference sequence). In nucleotides, the CDR3 is TGTGCCAGTAGTACTGACAGAACAATCAGCCCCCAGCATTTT. This translates into CASSTDRTISPQHF.

The gene calls are TRBV6-5 and TRBJ1-5; 9 positions match TRBD1. The CDR3 totals 15 residues. V trimming: 8 bases; J trimming: 7 bases; junction bases outside the gene matches: 12. Germline CDR1 MNHEY, CDR2 SVGAGI. CDR3 sequence reads: CASGDRGDNRQPQHF. CDR3 DNA: TGTGCCAGCGGAGACAGGGGGGATAATCGCCAGCCCCAGCATTTT.

The table lists this clonotype with many counts. The J gene is TRBJ2-7, the V gene TRBV6-2 or TRBV6-3, with D perhaps matching TRBD2 (5 bases). CDR1 MNHEY and CDR2 SVGEGT come from the germline V gene. The CDR3 sequence is 14 residues long. The V gene lost 6 bases and the J gene lost 2 bases, with 14 bases spanning the gap. The CDR3 bases are TGTGCCAGCAGAAACTCGGGATACACCTACGAGCAGTACTTC. As protein: CASRNSGYTYEQYF.

The rearrangement uses TRBV5-5 and TRBJ1-2; D is uncertain. V lost 0 bases to trimming and J lost 3 bases, with 6 bases between them. Germline lookup yields CDR1 SGHKS and CDR2 YYEKEE (reference sequence). This CDR3 comprises 13 residues. The CDR3 here is CASSLVQDYGYTF. CDR3 DNA sequence: TGTGCCAGCAGCTTGGTCCAGGACTATGGCTACACCTTC.

This clonotype showed up just a few times. The genes are TRBV9 and TRBJ1-1; D may be TRBD1 (5 bases). Between the trimmed V and J ends, which lost 3 bases and 4 bases, there was a span of 10 bases. The CDR3 is 13 residues long. Germline V gene lookup returns CDR1 SGDLS and CDR2 YYNGEE. The DNA of the CDR3 is TGTGCCAGCAGCGCTGGAGGGGCCACTGAAGCTTTCTTT. Amino acid sequence: CASSAGGATEAFF.

The chain carries TRBV12-3 or TRBV12-4 and TRBJ1-5; 10 nucleotides match TRBD1. V shed 3 bases and J 1 base; nucleotides not matched to a gene: 6. The CDR3 is 17 residues long. CDR3 amino acids: CASSLTGGAGSNQPQHF. The CDR3 region has the DNA TGTGCCAGCAGTTTGACAGGGGGCGCGGGAAGCAATCAGCCCCAGCATTTT.

This clonotype was recorded many times. The gene calls are TRBV5-6 and TRBJ2-7; 8 bases are a match to TRBD1. Trimming removed 1 base from V and 3 bases from J; junction bases left unmatched: 9. The CDR3 spans 16 residues. Germline-derived CDR1 and CDR2 are SGHDT and YYEEEE. The CDR3 is CASSLLGGQGFYEQYF. Here the CDR3 DNA reads TGTGCCAGCAGCTTGCTAGGCGGACAGGGCTTCTACGAGCAGTACTTC.

This clonotype was counted a few times. The chain has TRBV12-3 or TRBV12-4 and TRBJ1-1; D call uncertain. The CDR3 extends over 13 amino acids. Trimming took 4 bases from V and 2 from J, leaving 8 bases between them. The CDR3 sequence is CASSSGANTEAFF. CDR3 nucleotides: TGTGCCAGCAGTTCCGGAGCTAACACTGAAGCTTTCTTT.

This clonotype was observed a handful of times. The gene calls are TRBV7-9 and TRBJ1-5; 7 bases agree with TRBD1. Trimming cost V 4 bases and J 0 bases; bases outside gene matches: 3. The length of the CDR3 is 15 residues. Germline lookup yields CDR1 SEHNR and CDR2 FQNEAQ (reference sequence). The CDR3 reads CASSSGQHSNQPQHF. DNA for the CDR3: TGTGCCAGCAGCTCGGGACAGCATAGCAATCAGCCCCAGCATTTT.

This chain uses TRBV5-4 with TRBJ2-1, with TRBD1 identical over 8 bases. Trimming cost V 1 base and J 1 base; bases outside gene matches: 1. CDR3 length: 15 residues. Germline-derived CDR1 and CDR2 are SGHNT and YYREEE (reference sequence). The CDR3 sequence: CASSLRTGSYNEQFF. The CDR3 DNA reads as TGTGCCAGCAGCTTGAGGACAGGGTCCTACAATGAGCAGTTCTTC.

This clonotype has more than one count but fewer than ten. This chain joins TRBV6-7 and TRBJ1-5; 11 nucleotides match TRBD1. TRBV6-7 is given ORF status, its function remaining uncertain. The length of the CDR3 is 17 residues. V trimming: 5 bases; J trimming: 4 bases; junction bases outside the gene matches: 10. CDR3 in amino acids: CASSLGQGAAGNQPQHF. The CDR3 DNA reads as TGTGCCAGCAGTCTAGGACAGGGGGCCGCGGGAAATCAGCCCCAGCATTTT.

This clonotype turned up a few times. V usage is TRBV6-5 and J usage is TRBJ2-2; D is uncertain. V was pared by 0 bases and J by 2 bases, with 13 bases between. The CDR3 is made up of 17 amino acids. Germline CDR1 MNHEY, CDR2 SVGAGI. This chain's CDR3 is CASSYSKGLLNTGELFF. The CDR3 DNA follows: TGTGCCAGCAGTTACTCGAAGGGTCTTCTCAACACCGGGGAGCTGTTTTTT.

This clonotype has more than one count but fewer than ten. The CDR3 DNA follows: TGTGCCAGCTCACTCGGCAGGAGCAATCAGCCCCAGCATTTT. Translation gives CASSLGRSNQPQHF. The rearrangement uses TRBV18 and TRBJ1-5, with D unclear. The germline CDR1 and CDR2 sequences are KGHSH and LQKENI. The ends were cut back, 4 bases at V and 1 base at J, with 8 bases in the middle. The CDR3 runs 14 residues.

This clonotype has more than one count but fewer than ten. This chain joins TRBV7-8 and TRBJ2-1, with D possibly TRBD2 on 6 matching bases. The CDR3 runs to 12 residues. In germline, CDR1 is SGHVS, CDR2 FQNEAQ. The V end was cut by 5 bases, the J end by 15 bases, with 17 bases between. As DNA, the CDR3 is TGTGCCAGCAGCCTACGCGGGGAACGGCTGTTCTTC. It translates to CASSLRGERLFF. The whole variable domain, filled in from reference TRBV7-8 and TRBJ2-1, reads GAGVSQSPRYKVAKRGQDVALRCDPISGHVSLFWYQQALGQGPEFLTYFQNEAQLDKSGLPSDRFFAERPEGSVSTLKIQRTQQEDSAVYLCASSLRGERLFFGPGTRLTVL.

This chain links TRBV27 with TRBJ2-1; D uncertain. CDR3 length equals 14 residues. The V and J ends lost 8 bases and 1 base respectively, with 12 bases between them. Germline assignment: CDR1 MNHEY and CDR2 SMNVEV (reference sequence). CDR3 loop: CASGPLGSYNEQFF. Here the CDR3 DNA reads TGTGCCAGCGGGCCTCTCGGGTCCTACAATGAGCAGTTCTTC.